This T cell receptor (beta chain) was captured in a study of blood T cell repertoires in COVID-19. Study details: Spain, Italy and the United States supplied samples that represented acute and convalescent COVID-19. PBMCs, B-cell-depleted T cells, or T cells provided the cDNA or gDNA that made up the material.

V gave up 5 bases and J gave up 5 bases; unmatched junction bases: 8. The CDR3 contains 16 residues. Germline CDR1 is LNHDA and CDR2 is SQIVND (reference sequence). Per the original data handling: The assay estimated nucleated cells by amplifying reference gene primers. The method was immunoSEQ multiplex PCR; TCRdb's version includes in-frame clones alone and lacks a portion of them. V, J and clone size derive from that table, while D and trimming were established from the DNA sequence. The data contain about 190,000 clones, 80% to 90% of them singletons. The TCR sequence derives from a man aged 25 to 40 with active or convalescent COVID-19. The sample consisted of peripheral blood. The V and J genes are TRBV19 and TRBJ1-6; 8 positions agree with TRBD1. The CDR3 protein is CASSPDRGEDNSPLHF. The CDR3 DNA follows: TGTGCCAGTAGTCCCGACAGGGGCGAGGATAATTCACCCCTCCACTTT.